This T cell receptor (beta chain) was retrieved from a study of T-cell memory formation after mild COVID-19. The overall study: TCR clusters were mostly confined to one donor each.

Regarding the study as a whole: Mainly in CM and EM were contracting CD4+ clones; CD8+ were in EMRA.

Germline assignment: CDR1 SGHRS and CDR2 YFSETQ. The length of the CDR3 is 15 residues. The ends lost 0 bases at V and 6 bases at J; junction bases unmatched: 2. This clonotype has a count of ten or more. Its antigen is unidentified. TCRalpha and TCRbeta libraries used 5'RACE with constant-segment primers and UMIs. TCRdb analysed the 5' RACE reads with MiXCR anew, one entry per CDR3 protein. The repertoire includes a few hundred thousand distinct CDR3 sequences, less than 25% of them detected once, and about 8.7% sits in the top ten. This sequence joins TRBV5-1 and TRBJ1-4, with 10 bases fitting TRBD1. This receptor was taken from an adult woman who had mild COVID-19 (a few samples of this study predate the infection). Cell type and time point are not known. Sequencing input: PBMCs or a T cell subset sorted from them (not recorded which). The CDR3 sequence is CASSLAGTGDEKLFF. CDR3 in DNA: TGCGCCAGCAGCTTGGCCGGGACAGGGGATGAAAAACTGTTTTTT.